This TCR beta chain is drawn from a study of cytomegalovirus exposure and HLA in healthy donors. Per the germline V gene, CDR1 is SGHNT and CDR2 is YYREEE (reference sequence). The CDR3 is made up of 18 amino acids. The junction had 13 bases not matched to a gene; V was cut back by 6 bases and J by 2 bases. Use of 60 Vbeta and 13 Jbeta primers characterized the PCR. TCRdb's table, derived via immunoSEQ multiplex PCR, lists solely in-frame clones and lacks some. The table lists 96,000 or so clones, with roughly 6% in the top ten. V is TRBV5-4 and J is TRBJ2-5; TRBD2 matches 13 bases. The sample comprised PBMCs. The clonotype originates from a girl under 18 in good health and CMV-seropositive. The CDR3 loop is CASTKRGGLAGSQETQYF. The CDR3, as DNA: TGTGCCAGCACCAAACGGGGGGGACTAGCGGGGTCTCAAGAGACCCAGTACTTC.